Listed here is a single T cell receptor beta chain. Its antigen is as yet unknown. The V gene lost 5 bases and the J gene lost 0 bases, with 12 bases spanning the gap. The CDR3 totals 15 residues. The germline V gene has CDR1 LNHDA and CDR2 SQIVND (reference sequence). This sample was taken from a study of identifying expanded T cells in peripheral blood. TCRdb's copy holds only in-frame clones and misses some; the assay was immunoSEQ multiplex PCR. The sample shows around 57,000 clones, roughly 86% of them seen only once. Study results and caveats: Around 1.2 clones differed between technical replicates, versus about 17 and 20 over time.

Sequenced material: blood. V is TRBV19 and J is TRBJ2-3; D gene uncertain. This TCR was recovered from a person aged 18 to 75 in good health. CDR3 loop: CASSPTSSSTDTQYF. DNA for the CDR3: TGTGCCAGTAGTCCCACGTCATCTAGCACAGATACGCAGTATTTT.